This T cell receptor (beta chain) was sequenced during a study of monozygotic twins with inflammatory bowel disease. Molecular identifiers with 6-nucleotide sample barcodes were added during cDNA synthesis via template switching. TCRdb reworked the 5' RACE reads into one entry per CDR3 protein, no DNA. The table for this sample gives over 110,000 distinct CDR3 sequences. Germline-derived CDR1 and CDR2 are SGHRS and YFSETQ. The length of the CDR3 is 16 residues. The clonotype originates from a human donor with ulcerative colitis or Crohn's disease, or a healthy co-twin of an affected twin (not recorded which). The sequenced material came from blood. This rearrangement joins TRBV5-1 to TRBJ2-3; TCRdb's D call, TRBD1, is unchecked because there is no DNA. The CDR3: CASSLVSGVNTDTQYF.